These 14 T cell receptor beta chains were all obtained from the same sample, sequenced in a study of blood T cell repertoires in COVID-19. TCRdb's copy holds only in-frame clones and misses some; the assay was immunoSEQ multiplex PCR. The sample lists some 150,000 clones; roughly four fifths were seen once. The sequencing input was peripheral blood. These receptors were obtained from a woman in her fifties or sixties with active or convalescent COVID-19.

The chain couples TRBV4-3 to TRBJ1-1; D unresolved. Germline V CDR1 and CDR2: LGHNA, YSLEER. The CDR3 totals 14 residues. Trimming pared 1 base from V and 0 bases from J, leaving 6 bases between. CDR3 amino acids: CASSQGLLNTEAFF. CDR3 in DNA: TGCGCCAGCAGCCAAGGGCTGTTGAACACTGAAGCTTTCTTT.

This clone was counted once. This chain links TRBV6-7 with TRBJ2-4, with D perhaps matching TRBD1 (5 bases). TRBV6-7 is placed among ORFs of uncertain function. With 2 bases removed from V and 1 base from J, the gap between germline ends came to 12 bases. CDR3 length: 16 residues. In DNA form, the CDR3 reads TGTGCCAGCAGTTACGAGAAGGGGAAGGCCAAAAACATTCAGTACTTC. Translation: CASSYEKGKAKNIQYF.

V is TRBV19 and J is TRBJ2-1, with 7 bases identical to TRBD1. V gave up 7 bases and J gave up 4 bases; unmatched junction bases: 10. The CDR3 is made up of 15 amino acids. CDR1 and CDR2 (germline): LNHDA, SQIVND (reference sequence). CDR3: CASISGQNEYNEQFF. The DNA of the CDR3 is TGTGCCAGTATATCGGGACAGAACGAATACAATGAGCAGTTCTTC.

The chain couples TRBV21-1 to TRBJ2-7; the table's D call of TRBD1 was not tested on the DNA. TRBV21-1 is annotated as a pseudogene. This CDR3 region has 18 residues. DNA of the CDR3: TGTGCCAGCAGCAAAAAAACCTCTGGGACATGGGAAGCCTACGAGCAGTACTTC. This gives the protein CASSKKTSGTWEAYEQYF.

The chain carries TRBV4-3 and TRBJ1-2; D not resolved. CDR1 LGHNA and CDR2 YSLEER come from the germline V gene. The CDR3 is 18 residues long. V dropped 0 bases and J dropped 0 bases, with 17 bases sitting between them. The CDR3 nucleotides are TGCGCCAGCAGCCAAGACATCACCAAGACTGTAACTAACTATGGCTACACCTTC. Translation gives CASSQDITKTVTNYGYTF.

The chain uses TRBV30 and TRBJ1-1, with D maybe TRBD1 (6 bases). The germline CDR1 and CDR2 sequences are GTSNPN and SVGIG (reference sequence). This CDR3 is 13 amino acids long. The V end was cut by 3 bases, the J end by 5 bases, with 13 bases between. The CDR3 is CAWSRQVGTEAFF. CDR3 nucleotide sequence: TGTGCCTGGAGCCGACAGGTAGGGACTGAAGCTTTCTTT.

Only a few counts were recorded for this clone. CDR3 nucleotides: TGCGCCAGCAGCCGCCTCGGGAGGGGATCCCAAGAGACCCAGTACTTC. It encodes CASSRLGRGSQETQYF. The chain couples TRBV5-1 to TRBJ2-5, with 8 positions matching TRBD2. CDR3 length: 16 amino acids. V was pared by 4 bases and J by 1 base, with 9 bases of the junction left unmatched. Germline lookup yields CDR1 SGHRS and CDR2 YFSETQ.

This rearrangement joins TRBV6-2 or TRBV6-3 to TRBJ2-1, with TRBD2 matching 10 bases. The CDR3 has 15 residues. With V trimmed by 3 bases and J by 9 bases, 8 bases remained unmatched. CDR1 and CDR2 from the germline V gene are MNHEY and SVGEGT. This CDR3 reads CASSYSSGGAGEQFF. CDR3 nucleotides: TGTGCCAGCAGTTATTCGAGCGGGGGGGCAGGTGAGCAGTTCTTC.

This clone is a singleton in its sample. The chain joins TRBV18 to TRBJ1-5; the match to TRBD1 covers 7 bases. The CDR3 runs 14 residues. Germline-derived CDR1 and CDR2 are KGHSH and LQKENI. V shed 3 bases and J 9 bases; nucleotides not matched to a gene: 8. The CDR3 DNA sequence: TGTGCCAGCTCACCGGGACAGAGCCGTTGGCCCCAGCATTTT. Translation gives CASSPGQSRWPQHF.

The chain links TRBV7-6 to TRBJ2-3; 10 bases match TRBD2. This CDR3 comprises 19 residues. Germline V lookup: CDR1 SGHVS, CDR2 FNYEAQ. Trimming took 3 bases from V and 7 from J; bases not matched to a gene: 19. The CDR3: CASSLVGVAGGHPSNTQYF. CDR3 nucleotide sequence: TGTGCCAGCAGCTTGGTTGGGGTAGCGGGAGGCCATCCCTCCAATACGCAGTATTTT.

The J gene is TRBJ1-5, the V gene TRBV7-2, with a tentative D call TRBD1 (6 bases). Germline CDR1 and CDR2: SGHTA and FQGNSA. V gave up 1 base and J gave up 2 bases, with 12 bases separating them. The CDR3 contains 16 residues. As DNA, the CDR3 is TGTGCCAGCAGCTTAGTGGGGGGGCGCGGCAATCAGCCCCAGCATTTT. Amino acids: CASSLVGGRGNQPQHF.

V and J are TRBV5-5 and TRBJ1-5; D unresolved. Germline V CDR1 and CDR2: SGHKS, YYEKEE (reference sequence). V lost 1 base and J lost 0, with 8 bases in between. CDR3 length: 15 amino acids. CDR3 region: CASSLHSNSNQPQHF. The CDR3, as DNA: TGTGCCAGCAGCTTGCACAGCAATAGCAATCAGCCCCAGCATTTT. Full variable domain (missing parts from reference TRBV5-5 and TRBJ1-5): DAGVTQSPTHLIKTRGQQVTLRCSPISGHKSVSWYQQVLGQGPQFIFQYYEKEERGRGNFPDRFSARQFPNYSSELNVNALLLGDSALYLCASSLHSNSNQPQHFGDGTRLSIL.

This chain joins TRBV7-8 and TRBJ2-7; 7 bases match TRBD2. There are 15 residues in the CDR3. With V trimmed by 2 bases and J by 4 bases, 8 bases remained unmatched. Germline CDR1 and CDR2: SGHVS and FQNEAQ. The CDR3 sequence is CASSLTPGLTYEQYF. The DNA of the CDR3 is TGTGCCAGCAGCTTAACCCCGGGACTAACGTACGAGCAGTACTTC. Drawing the rest from reference TRBV7-8 and TRBJ2-7, the complete variable domain is GAGVSQSPRYKVAKRGQDVALRCDPISGHVSLFWYQQALGQGPEFLTYFQNEAQLDKSGLPSDRFFAERPEGSVSTLKIQRTQQEDSAVYLCASSLTPGLTYEQYFGPGTRLTVT.

V usage is TRBV3-1 (or the pseudogene TRBV3-2) and J usage is TRBJ2-7; D ambiguous. Germline loops: CDR1 LGHDT, CDR2 YNNKEL (reference sequence). The CDR3 covers 11 residues. Trimming took 1 base from V and 7 from J, leaving 5 bases between them. The CDR3 protein is CASSQAREQYF. CDR3 DNA sequence: TGTGCCAGCAGCCAAGCGCGGGAGCAGTACTTC.